Below are 27 T cell receptor beta chains sequenced from a single sample in a study of T cells expressing NK-cell markers. TCRdb re-called the 5' RACE reads, yielding one record per CDR3 amino acid sequence without DNA. The table for this sample gives 200,000 to 300,000 distinct CDR3 sequences. Sequenced: blood T cells: a sorted CD56 or NKG2C T cell subset, CD4+ or CD8+ T cells, or bulk PBMC T cells (not recorded which). Receptor source: a young man in good health.

The CDR3 sequence: CASSLDGVVGTDTGELFF. V is TRBV7-6 and J is TRBJ2-2. The CDR3 sequence is 18 residues long. Germline CDR1 SGHVS, CDR2 FNYEAQ.

The J gene is TRBJ2-1, the V gene TRBV5-1; TCRdb's D gene call, TRBD2, goes unchecked for lack of DNA. This CDR3 is 15 amino acids long. CDR1 is SGHRS, CDR2 YFSETQ, per germline. The CDR3 protein is CASSLAVAGLNEQFF.

The J gene is TRBJ2-1, the V gene TRBV5-1. This CDR3 has 12 residues. The germline gives CDR1 SGHRS, CDR2 YFSETQ. The CDR3 sequence: CASSLDYNEQFF.

This sequence joins TRBV7-6 and TRBJ2-5; the TRBD2 assignment by TCRdb is unverifiable without DNA. CDR3 length: 18 amino acids. Germline loops: CDR1 SGHVS, CDR2 FNYEAQ. CDR3 sequence: CASSFKFRGRALSETQYF.

V and J are TRBV20-1 and TRBJ2-3; TCRdb reports TRBD1, a call that lacks DNA to check it against. The length of the CDR3 is 17 residues. Per the germline V gene, CDR1 is DFQATT and CDR2 is SNEGSKA (reference sequence). The CDR3 sequence is CSARDPRQDLYAGTQYF.

The V gene is TRBV4-2, the J gene TRBJ2-1; with no DNA, the TCRdb D assignment of TRBD2 cannot be verified. Germline loops: CDR1 LGHNA, CDR2 YNFKEQ. This CDR3 is 15 amino acids long. CDR3 protein: CASSQGTSTSNEQFF.

This sequence joins TRBV12-5 and TRBJ1-1; TCRdb's D call of TRBD1 is untestable without DNA. CDR1 and CDR2 from the germline V gene are LGHNT and FRNRAP. The CDR3 contains 16 residues. The CDR3 loop is CASGLGQGPLNTEAFF.

This chain links TRBV7-2 with TRBJ2-1. The CDR3 loop spans 15 amino acids. Germline CDR1 SGHTA, CDR2 FQGNSA. The CDR3 is CASSRSTGSYNEQFF. Variable domain in full (rest from reference TRBV7-2 and TRBJ2-1): GAGVSQSPSNKVTEKGKDVELRCDPISGHTALYWYRQSLGQGLEFLIYFQGNSAPDKSGLPSDRFSAERTGGSVSTLTIQRTQQEDSAVYLCASSRSTGSYNEQFFGPGTRLTVL.

The J gene is TRBJ1-1, the V gene TRBV20-1. This CDR3 has 14 amino acids. Germline V CDR1 and CDR2: DFQATT, SNEGSKA (reference sequence). This CDR3 is CSARDLMGYSQAFF.

The chain uses TRBV5-1 and TRBJ1-1; TCRdb's assignment of TRBD1 cannot be checked, as there is no DNA. CDR3 length equals 16 residues. Germline V gene data show CDR1 as SGHRS and CDR2 as YFSETQ. The CDR3 sequence: CASSLALDSVGTEAFF.

J is TRBJ2-1 and V is TRBV20-1; checking the TCRdb D call of TRBD2 is not possible without DNA. The CDR3 contains 14 residues. Per the germline V gene, CDR1 is DFQATT and CDR2 is SNEGSKA (reference sequence). CDR3: CSARKRELYNEQFF.

This chain links TRBV12-5 with TRBJ2-5; the D gene TCRdb calls, TRBD1, cannot be checked with no DNA. The CDR3 contains 16 residues. Germline CDR1 reads LGHNT; CDR2 reads FRNRAP. The CDR3: CASGGGGQGGYETQYF.

J is TRBJ2-3 and V is TRBV20-1; TCRdb calls TRBD1, which cannot be checked without DNA. CDR1 DFQATT and CDR2 SNEGSKA come from the germline V gene (reference sequence). The CDR3 runs to 14 residues. The CDR3 protein is CSAPRTGSTDTQYF.

The V gene is TRBV11-2, the J gene TRBJ2-2; TCRdb returns TRBD1, unconfirmable since there is no DNA. Germline loops: CDR1 SGHAT, CDR2 FQNNGV. CDR3 size: 15 residues. CDR3 loop: CASSLTSPGTGELFF.

V usage is TRBV30 and J usage is TRBJ1-2; TCRdb indicates TRBD1, and absent DNA this call remains unverified. This CDR3 contains 15 residues. CDR1 is GTSNPN, CDR2 SVGIG, per germline (reference sequence). Here the CDR3 reads CAWSPRQGILDGYTF.

This chain joins TRBV20-1 and TRBJ2-5; TCRdb names TRBD2, which stays unverified in the absence of DNA. CDR1 and CDR2 from the germline V gene are DFQATT and SNEGSKA (reference sequence). This CDR3 contains 15 residues. CDR3 residues: CSARDPVAGGLTQYF.

The CDR3 is CASSSIRDYPTDTQYF. The chain joins TRBV6-5 to TRBJ2-3; TCRdb calls TRBD2, which cannot be checked without DNA. Germline V CDR1 and CDR2: MNHEY, SVGAGI. The CDR3 consists of 16 residues.

The chain carries TRBV20-1 and TRBJ2-1; TCRdb's D gene call, TRBD2, goes unchecked for lack of DNA. CDR1 and CDR2 from the germline V gene are DFQATT and SNEGSKA (reference sequence). The CDR3 consists of 17 residues. CDR3 sequence reads: CSARDPSTSGRFNEQFF.

CDR3 sequence reads: CSGAGTGPYEQYF. The chain combines TRBV29-1 with TRBJ2-7; TCRdb calls TRBD1, which cannot be checked without DNA. The CDR3 is made up of 13 amino acids. The V gene's germline CDR1 is SQVTM and CDR2 ANQGSEA.

This chain connects TRBV25-1 to TRBJ2-5; TCRdb's D call, TRBD2, is unchecked because there is no DNA. The CDR3 contains 14 residues. The germline CDR1 and CDR2 sequences are MGHDK and SYGVNS. This CDR3 is CATQPLAGEETQYF.

The rearrangement uses TRBV18 and TRBJ2-1; TCRdb calls TRBD1, which cannot be checked without DNA. The CDR3 length is 15 residues. The germline CDR1 and CDR2 sequences are KGHSH and LQKENI. CDR3 residues: CASSPPSRQGNEQFF.

The chain recombines TRBV7-9 with TRBJ2-1; TCRdb calls TRBD1, which cannot be checked without DNA. Germline CDR1 and CDR2: SEHNR and FQNEAQ (reference sequence). This CDR3 comprises 16 residues. CDR3 sequence reads: CASRRTGLRGGGEQFF.

The chain recombines TRBV6-1 with TRBJ2-5; no DNA is available, so the TRBD1 call from TCRdb remains unchecked. Germline lookup yields CDR1 MNHNS and CDR2 SASEGT. CDR3 size: 15 residues. The chain's CDR3 is CASSRGGGSEETQYF.

V usage is TRBV10-3 and J usage is TRBJ2-3; the D gene TCRdb calls, TRBD1, cannot be checked with no DNA. CDR1 and CDR2 (germline): ENHRY, SYGVKD. The CDR3 is 16 residues long. Here the CDR3 reads CAISESSVRGADTQYF.

This chain links TRBV5-1 with TRBJ1-1; TCRdb's D call of TRBD1 is untestable without DNA. CDR1 and CDR2 (germline): SGHRS, YFSETQ. CDR3 length: 13 residues. The chain's CDR3 is CASSLASREWAFF.

This rearrangement joins TRBV20-1 to TRBJ1-6; TCRdb reports TRBD1, a call that lacks DNA to check it against. Germline CDR1 DFQATT, CDR2 SNEGSKA (reference sequence). The CDR3 runs to 13 residues. This CDR3 reads CSARDRANSPLHF.

V and J are TRBV5-5 and TRBJ2-5; lacking DNA, the TRBD1 call made by TCRdb goes unchecked. The CDR3 extends over 15 amino acids. From germline, CDR1 is SGHKS and CDR2 YYEKEE (reference sequence). The CDR3 reads CASSSEGFPQETQYF. Complete variable domain (other parts from reference TRBV5-5 and TRBJ2-5): DAGVTQSPTHLIKTRGQQVTLRCSPISGHKSVSWYQQVLGQGPQFIFQYYEKEERGRGNFPDRFSARQFPNYSSELNVNALLLGDSALYLCASSSEGFPQETQYFGPGTRLLVL.